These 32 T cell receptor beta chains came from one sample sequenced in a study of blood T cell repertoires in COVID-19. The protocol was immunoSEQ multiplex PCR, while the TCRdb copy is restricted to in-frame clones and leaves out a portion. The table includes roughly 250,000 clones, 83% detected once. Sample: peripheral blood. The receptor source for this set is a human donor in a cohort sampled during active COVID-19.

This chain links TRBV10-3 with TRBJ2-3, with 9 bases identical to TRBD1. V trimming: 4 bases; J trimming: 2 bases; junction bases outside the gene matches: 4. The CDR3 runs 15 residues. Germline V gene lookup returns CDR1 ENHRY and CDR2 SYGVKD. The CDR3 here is CAISGGTGFTDTQYF. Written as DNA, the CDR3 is TGTGCCATCAGTGGGGGGACAGGGTTCACAGATACGCAGTATTTT.

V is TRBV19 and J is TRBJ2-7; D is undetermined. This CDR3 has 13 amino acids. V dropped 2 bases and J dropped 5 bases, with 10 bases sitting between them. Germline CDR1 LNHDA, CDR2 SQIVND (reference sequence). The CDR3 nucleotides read TGTGCCAGTAGTATACCGTCTCAGGACGAGCAGTACTTC. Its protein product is CASSIPSQDEQYF.

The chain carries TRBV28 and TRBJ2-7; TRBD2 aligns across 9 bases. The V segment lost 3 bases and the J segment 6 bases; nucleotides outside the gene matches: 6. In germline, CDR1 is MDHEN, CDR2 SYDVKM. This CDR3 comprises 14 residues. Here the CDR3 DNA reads TGTGCCAGCAGTTTTAGGCGGGAGGGCTCCGAGCAGTACTTC. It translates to CASSFRREGSEQYF.

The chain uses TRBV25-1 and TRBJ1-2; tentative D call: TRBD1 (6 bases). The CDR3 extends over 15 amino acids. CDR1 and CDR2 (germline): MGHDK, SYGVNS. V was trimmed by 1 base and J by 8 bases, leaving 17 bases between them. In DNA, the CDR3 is TGTGCCAGCAGTGAATGGGGGGGCAACGCGGTAGGCTACACCTTC. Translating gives CASSEWGGNAVGYTF.

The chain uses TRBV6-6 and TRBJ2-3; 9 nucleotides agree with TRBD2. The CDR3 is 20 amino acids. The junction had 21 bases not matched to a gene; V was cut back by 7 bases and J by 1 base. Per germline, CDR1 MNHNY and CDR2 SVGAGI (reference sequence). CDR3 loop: CASNREWGRGGAPGTDTQYF. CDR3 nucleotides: TGTGCCAGCAATCGGGAGTGGGGTCGCGGGGGGGCCCCCGGCACAGATACGCAGTATTTT.

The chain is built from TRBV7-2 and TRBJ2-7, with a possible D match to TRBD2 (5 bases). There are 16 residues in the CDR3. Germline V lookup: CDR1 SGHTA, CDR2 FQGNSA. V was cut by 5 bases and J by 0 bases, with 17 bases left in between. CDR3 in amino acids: CASSPPPTGSSYEQYF. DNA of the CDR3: TGTGCCAGCAGCCCCCCTCCCACGGGGAGCTCCTACGAGCAGTACTTC. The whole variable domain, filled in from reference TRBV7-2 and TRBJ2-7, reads GAGVSQSPSNKVTEKGKDVELRCDPISGHTALYWYRQSLGQGLEFLIYFQGNSAPDKSGLPSDRFSAERTGGSVSTLTIQRTQQEDSAVYLCASSPPPTGSSYEQYFGPGTRLTVT.

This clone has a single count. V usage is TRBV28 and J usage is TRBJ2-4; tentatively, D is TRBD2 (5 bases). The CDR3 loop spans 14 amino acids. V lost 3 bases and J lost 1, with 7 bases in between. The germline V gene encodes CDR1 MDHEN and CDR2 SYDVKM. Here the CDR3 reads CASSLGSAKNIQYF. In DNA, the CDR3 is TGTGCCAGCAGTTTGGGGAGCGCCAAAAACATTCAGTACTTC.

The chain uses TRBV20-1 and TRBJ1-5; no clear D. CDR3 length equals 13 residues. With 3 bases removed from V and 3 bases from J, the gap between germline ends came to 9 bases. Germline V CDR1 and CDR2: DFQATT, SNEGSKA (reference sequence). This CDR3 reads CSASKQVNQPQHF. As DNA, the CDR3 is TGCAGTGCTAGTAAGCAGGTCAATCAGCCCCAGCATTTT.

In nucleotides, the CDR3 is TGTGCCAGCAGCGCTCGCCTAGCGGGCGTGGGCGGGGAGCTGTTTTTT. This codes for CASSARLAGVGGELFF. The genes are TRBV11-2 and TRBJ2-2, with TRBD2 matching over 8 bases. This CDR3 is built from 16 residues. Germline CDR1 reads SGHAT; CDR2 reads FQNNGV. The trim removed 5 bases at V and 7 bases at J, leaving 12 bases unmatched.

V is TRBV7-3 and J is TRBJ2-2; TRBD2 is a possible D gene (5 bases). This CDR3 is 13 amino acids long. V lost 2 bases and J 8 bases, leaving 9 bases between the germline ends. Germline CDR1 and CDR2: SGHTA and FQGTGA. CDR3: CASSLRGLGELFF. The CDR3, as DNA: TGTGCCAGCAGCTTACGAGGGCTAGGGGAGCTGTTTTTT.

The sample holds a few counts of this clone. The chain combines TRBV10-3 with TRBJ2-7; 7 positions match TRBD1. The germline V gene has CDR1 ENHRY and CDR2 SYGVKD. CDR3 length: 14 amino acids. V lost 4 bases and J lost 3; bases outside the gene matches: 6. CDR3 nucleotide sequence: TGTGCCATCAGTGTCGACAGGGCCAACTACGAGCAGTACTTC. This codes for CAISVDRANYEQYF.

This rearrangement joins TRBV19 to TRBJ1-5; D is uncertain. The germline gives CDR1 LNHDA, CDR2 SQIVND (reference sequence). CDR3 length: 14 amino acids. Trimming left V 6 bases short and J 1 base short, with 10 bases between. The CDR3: CASRLERSNQPQHF. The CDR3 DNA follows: TGTGCCAGTAGATTAGAAAGAAGCAATCAGCCCCAGCATTTT.

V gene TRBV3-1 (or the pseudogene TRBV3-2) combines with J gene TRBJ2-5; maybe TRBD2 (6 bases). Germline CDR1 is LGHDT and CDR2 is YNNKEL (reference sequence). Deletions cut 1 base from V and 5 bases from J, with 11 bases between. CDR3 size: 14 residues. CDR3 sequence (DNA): TGTGCCAGCAGCCAAGGTCCAGGGAGGGAGACCCAGTACTTC. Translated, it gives CASSQGPGRETQYF.

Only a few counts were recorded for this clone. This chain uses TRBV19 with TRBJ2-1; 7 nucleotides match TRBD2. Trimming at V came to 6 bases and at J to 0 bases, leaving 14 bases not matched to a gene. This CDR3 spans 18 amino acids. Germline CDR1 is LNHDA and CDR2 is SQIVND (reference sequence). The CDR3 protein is CASRARSGAGSSYNEQFF. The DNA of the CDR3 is TGTGCCAGTAGGGCTCGGAGCGGGGCTGGAAGCTCCTACAATGAGCAGTTCTTC.

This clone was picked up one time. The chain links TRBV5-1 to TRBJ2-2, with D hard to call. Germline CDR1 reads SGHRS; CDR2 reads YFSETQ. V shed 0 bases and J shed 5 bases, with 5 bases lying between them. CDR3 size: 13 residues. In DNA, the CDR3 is TGCGCCAGCAGCTTGGCCCAGACCGGGGAGCTGTTTTTT. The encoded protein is CASSLAQTGELFF.

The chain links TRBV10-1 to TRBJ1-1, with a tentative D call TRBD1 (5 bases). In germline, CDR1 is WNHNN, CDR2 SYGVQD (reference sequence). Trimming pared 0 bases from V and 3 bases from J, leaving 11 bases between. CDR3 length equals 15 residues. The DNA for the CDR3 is TGCGCCAGCAGTGAGTCCGGCAGGGTGGACACTGAAGCTTTCTTT. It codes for CASSESGRVDTEAFF.

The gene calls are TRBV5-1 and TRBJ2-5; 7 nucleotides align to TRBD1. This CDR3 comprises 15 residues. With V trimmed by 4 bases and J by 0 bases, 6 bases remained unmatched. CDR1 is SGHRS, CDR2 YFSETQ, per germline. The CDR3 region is CASSVGQPYQETQYF. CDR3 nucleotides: TGCGCCAGCAGCGTGGGACAGCCGTACCAAGAGACCCAGTACTTC.

The CDR3 DNA reads as TGTGCCAGCTACAGGGGGGACTCTGGAAACACCATATATTTT. This encodes CASYRGDSGNTIYF. The J gene is TRBJ1-3, the V gene TRBV6-5; 8 bases are a match to TRBD1. Unmatched junction bases numbered 3, after V lost 8 bases and J lost 0 bases. CDR3 length equals 14 residues. Germline V lookup: CDR1 MNHEY, CDR2 SVGAGI.

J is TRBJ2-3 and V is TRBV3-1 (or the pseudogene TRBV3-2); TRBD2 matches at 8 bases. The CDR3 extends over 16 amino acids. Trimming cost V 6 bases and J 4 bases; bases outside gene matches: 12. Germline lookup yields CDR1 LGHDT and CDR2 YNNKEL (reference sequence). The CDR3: CASRNEGLDFSDTQYF. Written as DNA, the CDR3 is TGTGCCAGCAGGAACGAGGGACTAGACTTTTCAGATACGCAGTATTTT.

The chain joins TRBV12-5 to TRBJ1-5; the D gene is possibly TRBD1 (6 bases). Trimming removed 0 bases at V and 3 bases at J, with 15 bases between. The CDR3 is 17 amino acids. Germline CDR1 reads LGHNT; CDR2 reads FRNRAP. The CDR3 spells CASGLVWGGGNNQPQHF. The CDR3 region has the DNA TGTGCTAGTGGTTTGGTATGGGGAGGGGGGAACAATCAGCCCCAGCATTTT. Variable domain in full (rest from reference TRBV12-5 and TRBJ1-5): DARVTQTPRHKVTEMGQEVTMRCQPILGHNTVFWYRQTMMQGLELLAYFRNRAPLDDSGMPKDRFSAEMPDATLATLKIQPSEPRDSAVYFCASGLVWGGGNNQPQHFGDGTRLSIL.

CDR3 DNA: TGTGCCTGGAGCGTAGGGGGGACCCAGTACTTC. It specifies CAWSVGGTQYF. V gene TRBV30 combines with J gene TRBJ2-5, with D possibly TRBD1 on 6 matching bases. V was clipped by 3 bases and J by 7 bases, with 9 bases between them. There are 11 residues in the CDR3. CDR1 GTSNPN and CDR2 SVGIG come from the germline V gene (reference sequence).

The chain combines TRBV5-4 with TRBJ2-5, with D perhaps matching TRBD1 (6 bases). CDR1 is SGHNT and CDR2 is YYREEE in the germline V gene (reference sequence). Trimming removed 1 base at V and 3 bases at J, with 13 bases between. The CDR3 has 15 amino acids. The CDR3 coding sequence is TGTGCCAGCAGCTTGAGGCGGACAGATGAAGAGACCCAGTACTTC. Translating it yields CASSLRRTDEETQYF.

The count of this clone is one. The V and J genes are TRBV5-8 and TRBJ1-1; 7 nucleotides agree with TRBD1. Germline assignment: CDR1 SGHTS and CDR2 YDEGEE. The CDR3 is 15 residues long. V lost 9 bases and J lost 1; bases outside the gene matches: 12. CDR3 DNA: TGTGCCACCCAGCGACAGGGAGGTAGGAACACTGAAGCTTTCTTT. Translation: CATQRQGGRNTEAFF.

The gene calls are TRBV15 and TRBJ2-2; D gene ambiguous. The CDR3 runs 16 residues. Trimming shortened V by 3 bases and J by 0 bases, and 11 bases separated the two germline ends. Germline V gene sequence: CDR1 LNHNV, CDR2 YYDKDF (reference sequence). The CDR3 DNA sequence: TGTGCCACCAGCAGCCCCCGACAAGCGAACACCGGGGAGCTGTTTTTT. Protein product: CATSSPRQANTGELFF. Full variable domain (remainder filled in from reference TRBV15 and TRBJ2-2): DAMVIQNPRYQVTQFGKPVTLSCSQTLNHNVMYWYQQKSSQAPKLLFHYYDKDFNNEADTPDNFQSRRPNTSFCFLDIRSPGLGDTAMYLCATSSPRQANTGELFFGEGSRLTVL.

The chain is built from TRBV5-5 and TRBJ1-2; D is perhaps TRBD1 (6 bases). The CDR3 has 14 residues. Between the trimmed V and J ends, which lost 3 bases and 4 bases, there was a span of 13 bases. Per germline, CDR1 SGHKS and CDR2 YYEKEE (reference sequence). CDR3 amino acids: CASSSGVGGYGYTF. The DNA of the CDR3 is TGTGCCAGCAGCTCAGGGGTAGGTGGCTATGGCTACACCTTC.

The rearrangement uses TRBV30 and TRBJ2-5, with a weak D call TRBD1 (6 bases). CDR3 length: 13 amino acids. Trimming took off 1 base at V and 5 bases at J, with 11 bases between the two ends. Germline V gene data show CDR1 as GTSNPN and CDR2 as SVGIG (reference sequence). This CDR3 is CAWSEDSTETQYF. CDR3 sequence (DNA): TGTGCCTGGAGTGAGGACAGTACTGAGACCCAGTACTTC.

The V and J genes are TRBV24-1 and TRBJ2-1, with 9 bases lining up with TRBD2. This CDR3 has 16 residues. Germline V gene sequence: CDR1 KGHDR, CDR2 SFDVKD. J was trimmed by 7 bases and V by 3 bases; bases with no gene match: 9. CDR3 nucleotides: TGTGCCACCAGTGATAAAAGCGGGGGGCTGGTGAATGAGCAGTTCTTC. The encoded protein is CATSDKSGGLVNEQFF.

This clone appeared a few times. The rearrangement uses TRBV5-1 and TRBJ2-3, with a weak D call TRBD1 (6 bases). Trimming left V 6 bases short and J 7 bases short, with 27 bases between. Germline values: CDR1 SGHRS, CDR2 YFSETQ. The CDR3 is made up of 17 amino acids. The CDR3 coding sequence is TGCGCCAGCACCCTTTGGGGCTCGGGACAAGAGGGGAATACGCAGTATTTT. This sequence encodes CASTLWGSGQEGNTQYF.

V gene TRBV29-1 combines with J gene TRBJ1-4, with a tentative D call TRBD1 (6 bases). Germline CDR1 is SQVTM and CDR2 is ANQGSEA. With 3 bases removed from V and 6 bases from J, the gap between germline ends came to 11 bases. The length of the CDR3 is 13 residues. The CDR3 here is CSVEDSGDEKLFF. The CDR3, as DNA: TGCAGCGTTGAGGACAGTGGTGATGAAAAACTGTTTTTT.

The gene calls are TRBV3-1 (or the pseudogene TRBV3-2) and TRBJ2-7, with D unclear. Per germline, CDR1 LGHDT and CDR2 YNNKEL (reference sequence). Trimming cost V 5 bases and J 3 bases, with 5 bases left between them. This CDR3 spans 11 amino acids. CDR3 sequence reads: CASSSIYEQYF. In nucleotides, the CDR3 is TGTGCCAGCAGCTCTATCTACGAGCAGTACTTC.

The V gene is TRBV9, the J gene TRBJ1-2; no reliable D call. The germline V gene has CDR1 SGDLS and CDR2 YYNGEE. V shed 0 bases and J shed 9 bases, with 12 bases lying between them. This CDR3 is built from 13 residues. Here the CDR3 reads CASSVGAGRSYTF. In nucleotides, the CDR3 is TGTGCCAGCAGCGTAGGGGCAGGAAGAAGCTACACCTTC.

The CDR3 loop reads CASREGQGHAWNSPLHF. For the CDR3, the DNA is TGTGCCAGCAGGGAAGGACAGGGTCACGCTTGGAATTCACCCCTCCACTTT. The chain employs TRBV6-4 and TRBJ1-6, with TRBD1 identical over 8 bases. Germline CDR1 is MRHNA and CDR2 is SNTAGT. Trimming took 6 bases from V and 7 from J; bases not matched to a gene: 14. The CDR3 contains 17 residues.